This TCR beta chain comes out of a study of OX40 agonist ivuxolimab in advanced cancers. Turning to the study itself: Averaging about 60 years in age, with a range of 23 to 79, the cohort was approximately 87% male.

Autoimmune disease history or systemic immunosuppression was exclusionary. This clone was observed a few times. Trimming removed 3 bases from V and 4 bases from J; junction bases left unmatched: 6. There are 14 residues in the CDR3. CDR1 is SGHRS and CDR2 is YFSETQ in the germline V gene. The protocol was immunoSEQ multiplex PCR, while the TCRdb copy is restricted to in-frame clones and leaves out a portion. The data contain tens of thousands of clones, over 65% of them singletons. V usage is TRBV5-1 and J usage is TRBJ1-2, with 7 positions matching TRBD1. This sequence was found in an adult with an advanced solid tumor such as melanoma, head and neck, liver or kidney cancer. The specimen comprised CD4+ or CD8+ T cells sorted from blood, sampled in a trial of the OX40 agonist ivuxolimab. CDR3 sequence reads: CASSYDRVVYGYTF. In DNA form, the CDR3 reads TGCGCCAGCAGCTACGACAGGGTAGTCTATGGCTACACCTTC. The variable domain in full, with the rest retrieved from reference TRBV5-1 and TRBJ1-2, is KAGVTQTPRYLIKTRGQQVTLSCSPISGHRSVSWYQQTPGQGLQFLFEYFSETQRNKGNFPGRFSGRQFSNSRSEMNVSTLELGDSALYLCASSYDRVVYGYTFGSGTRLTVV.